These 25 T cell receptor beta chains share one sample of origin, sequenced in a study of T cell changes during pregnancy in multiple sclerosis. Libraries were prepared by immunoSEQ multiplex PCR; TCRdb keeps only in-frame clonotypes and omits some of them. The sample comprises approximately 40,000 clones, more than 85% of which are singletons, and 5.5% rests with the top ten. The sequencing used CD8+ T cells from peripheral blood mononuclear cells, collected in the third trimester of pregnancy. These receptors were taken from a female donor with multiple sclerosis, enrolled in a pregnancy study.

This clone was seen a few times. V and J are TRBV7-2 and TRBJ2-5; D possibly corresponds to TRBD1 (6 bases). This CDR3 region has 16 residues. The V end lost 2 bases, the J end lost 1 base, and 14 bases lay between the germline ends. CDR1 and CDR2 from the germline V gene are SGHTA and FQGNSA. CDR3: CASSLWTEVVQETQYF. In DNA, the CDR3 is TGTGCCAGCAGCTTATGGACAGAAGTTGTCCAAGAGACCCAGTACTTC.

V gene TRBV6-5 combines with J gene TRBJ1-4, with TRBD1 identical over 9 bases. This CDR3 is built from 14 residues. V lost 6 bases and J lost 7; bases outside the gene matches: 6. Germline V CDR1 and CDR2: MNHEY, SVGAGI. Here the CDR3 DNA reads TGTGCCAGCAGATCGGGACAGGGTTTTGAAAAACTGTTTTTT. Translating gives CASRSGQGFEKLFF.

This rearrangement joins TRBV15 to TRBJ1-2; unclear D gene. CDR3 length: 15 residues. Germline V gene lookup returns CDR1 LNHNV and CDR2 YYDKDF (reference sequence). V was clipped by 0 bases and J by 6 bases, with 14 bases between them. Written as DNA, the CDR3 is TGTGCCACCAGCAGAGACCTCTCAACAGTTAATGGCTACACCTTC. It specifies CATSRDLSTVNGYTF.

The chain links TRBV15 to TRBJ1-2, with D possibly matching TRBD1 (5 bases). From germline, CDR1 is LNHNV and CDR2 YYDKDF (reference sequence). CDR3 length: 15 amino acids. Trimming took off 5 bases at V and 4 bases at J, with 17 bases between the two ends. CDR3 protein: CATSPVREVFYGYTF. CDR3 DNA sequence: TGTGCCACCAGCCCCGTCAGGGAAGTTTTCTATGGCTACACCTTC.

This chain joins TRBV6-5 and TRBJ2-1; 9 bases align to TRBD2. The junction had 8 bases not matched to a gene; V was cut back by 10 bases and J by 4 bases. Germline V gene data show CDR1 as MNHEY and CDR2 as SVGAGI. The CDR3 runs to 14 residues. As DNA, the CDR3 is TGTGCCATCTCCCGGACTAGCGATTACAATGAGCAGTTCTTC. This encodes CAISRTSDYNEQFF.

V is TRBV7-9 and J is TRBJ2-3; 9 nucleotides align to TRBD1. The J segment lost 4 bases and the V segment lost 8 bases, leaving 7 bases of the junction unmatched. The germline CDR1 and CDR2 sequences are SEHNR and FQNEAQ (reference sequence). The CDR3 has 14 amino acids. The CDR3 protein is CASSPGTGSDTQYF. In DNA, the CDR3 is TGTGCCAGCTCCCCCGGGACAGGGTCAGATACGCAGTATTTT.

This chain joins TRBV18 and TRBJ2-5, with TRBD1 as a possible D gene (6 bases). The CDR3 spans 15 residues. CDR1 and CDR2 from the germline V gene are KGHSH and LQKENI. Trimming stripped 6 bases from V and 2 bases from J, with 16 bases between. Here the CDR3 DNA reads TGTGCCAGCTCGATGCGGACAGATCGTCAAGAGACCCAGTACTTC. As protein: CASSMRTDRQETQYF.

V and J are TRBV29-1 and TRBJ2-1, with TRBD2 matching 7 bases. J lost 3 bases, V lost 3 bases, and 11 bases had no gene match. This CDR3 is built from 16 residues. In germline, CDR1 is SQVTM, CDR2 ANQGSEA. The CDR3 nucleotides are TGCAGCGTTGACTGGGGCTCGCTAGCGGTCTACAATGAGCAGTTCTTC. This translates into CSVDWGSLAVYNEQFF.

The chain couples TRBV2 to TRBJ1-5; TRBD1 is a possible D gene (6 bases). Looked up from germline, CDR1 is SNHLY and CDR2 is FYNNEI. Trimming pared 6 bases from V and 4 bases from J, leaving 10 bases between. This CDR3 has 13 residues. DNA of the CDR3: TGTGCCAGCAGCCAACAGGGTAATCAGCCCCAGCATTTT. Translated, it gives CASSQQGNQPQHF.

The chain joins TRBV25-1 to TRBJ2-7; TRBD1 aligns across 9 bases. V shed 8 bases, J shed 4 bases, and the junction held 0 bases outside the gene matches. Germline assignment: CDR1 MGHDK and CDR2 SYGVNS. There are 11 residues in the CDR3. CDR3 coding DNA: TGTGCCAGCGGGACAGGGTACGAGCAGTACTTC. Residues: CASGTGYEQYF.

J is TRBJ2-4 and V is TRBV2, with TRBD1 matching 8 bases. V was pared by 1 base and J by 8 bases, with 10 bases of the junction left unmatched. The CDR3 is made up of 16 amino acids. Germline lookup yields CDR1 SNHLY and CDR2 FYNNEI. CDR3 sequence reads: CASSEGQGAFWYIQYF. The CDR3 DNA reads TGTGCCAGCAGTGAAGGCCAGGGGGCCTTCTGGTACATTCAGTACTTC.

V usage is TRBV9 and J usage is TRBJ2-3; 10 bases agree with TRBD2. The CDR3 runs 16 residues. The germline gives CDR1 SGDLS, CDR2 YYNGEE. The junction had 4 bases not matched to a gene; V was cut back by 3 bases and J by 0 bases. The CDR3: CASSAGTSESTDTQYF. The CDR3 DNA follows: TGTGCCAGCAGCGCTGGGACTAGCGAAAGCACAGATACGCAGTATTTT.

The chain links TRBV27 to TRBJ1-1; D might be TRBD1 (5 bases). V lost 3 bases and J lost 3, with 8 bases in between. The CDR3 loop spans 13 amino acids. Germline V gene sequence: CDR1 MNHEY, CDR2 SMNVEV (reference sequence). The DNA for the CDR3 is TGTGCCAGCAGTTTGGGGGGGGACACTGAAGCTTTCTTT. This sequence encodes CASSLGGDTEAFF.

The V and J genes are TRBV9 and TRBJ2-2, with unresolved D. The V end lost 0 bases, the J end lost 8 bases, and 8 bases lay between the germline ends. CDR1 is SGDLS, CDR2 YYNGEE, per germline. CDR3 length: 13 residues. The CDR3 DNA reads TGTGCCAGCAGCGTAGCCAGTTGGGGGGAGCTGTTTTTT. It encodes CASSVASWGELFF.

This sequence joins TRBV10-3 and TRBJ2-1; D remains ambiguous. Germline V gives CDR1 ENHRY, CDR2 SYGVKD. The CDR3 is made up of 14 amino acids. With 3 bases removed from V and 5 bases from J, the gap between germline ends came to 11 bases. CDR3 coding DNA: TGTGCCATCAGTGACTTAATACTAAACAATGAGCAGTTCTTC. Amino acids: CAISDLILNNEQFF.

V is TRBV15 and J is TRBJ2-1; 9 nucleotides line up with TRBD1. This CDR3 has 16 amino acids. V gave up 3 bases and J gave up 6 bases; unmatched junction bases: 9. Looked up from germline, CDR1 is LNHNV and CDR2 is YYDKDF (reference sequence). CDR3 DNA: TGTGCCACCAGCAGGAAAACCGGGACAGGGTTCAATGAGCAGTTCTTC. It yields the protein CATSRKTGTGFNEQFF.

The chain employs TRBV9 and TRBJ2-1, with 10 bases lining up with TRBD2. CDR1 and CDR2 from the germline V gene are SGDLS and YYNGEE. This CDR3 has 16 amino acids. With 4 bases clipped from V and 9 bases from J, the junction kept 13 bases outside the gene matches. The CDR3, as DNA: TGTGCCAGCAGCTCCCATGATAAGCGGGAGGGAAGTGAGCAGTTCTTC. Translating it yields CASSSHDKREGSEQFF.

This chain links TRBV4-3 with TRBJ1-5; D remains unclear. The germline gives CDR1 LGHNA, CDR2 YSLEER. Trimming pared 3 bases from V and 0 bases from J, leaving 6 bases between. The CDR3 sequence is 14 residues long. The CDR3 sequence is CASSQRVSNQPQHF. The CDR3 DNA sequence: TGCGCCAGCAGCCAGAGGGTTAGCAATCAGCCCCAGCATTTT.

The rearrangement joins TRBV6-5 to TRBJ2-7; 7 nucleotides align to TRBD2. Germline-derived CDR1 and CDR2 are MNHEY and SVGAGI. V trimming: 4 bases; J trimming: 5 bases; junction bases outside the gene matches: 14. The CDR3 length is 16 residues. The CDR3 region is CASSSGGGPTGDEQYF. For the CDR3, the DNA is TGTGCCAGCAGTTCAGGCGGGGGACCCACTGGGGACGAGCAGTACTTC.

The rearrangement links TRBV12-5 to TRBJ2-3, with D unclear. There are 13 residues in the CDR3. CDR1 is LGHNT, CDR2 FRNRAP, per germline. Deletions cut 6 bases from V and 8 bases from J, with 15 bases between. This CDR3 reads CASGELTTGTQYF. In nucleotides, the CDR3 is TGTGCTAGTGGCGAACTTACTACGGGTACGCAGTATTTT.

The V call is TRBV6-1, the J call TRBJ2-1, with D perhaps matching TRBD2 (6 bases). Trimming shortened V by 4 bases and J by 8 bases, and 9 bases separated the two germline ends. Germline V CDR1 and CDR2: MNHNS, SASEGT. This CDR3 has 12 amino acids. The CDR3 sequence is CASSVLAYEQFF. The DNA for the CDR3 is TGTGCCAGCAGTGTACTAGCCTATGAGCAGTTCTTC.

The chain uses TRBV11-2 and TRBJ1-4; 8 bases are a match to TRBD1. Germline assignment: CDR1 SGHAT and CDR2 FQNNGV. CDR3 length equals 15 residues. V lost 3 bases, J lost 8 bases, and 8 bases stayed unmatched. This CDR3 is CASSLGQASGEKLFF. The CDR3 DNA follows: TGTGCCAGCAGCTTGGGACAGGCGAGTGGGGAAAAACTGTTTTTT.

The V call is TRBV5-1, the J call TRBJ2-7; 9 bases align to TRBD2. V shed 0 bases and J 3 bases; nucleotides not matched to a gene: 7. Germline CDR1 reads SGHRS; CDR2 reads YFSETQ. This CDR3 is 16 amino acids long. The CDR3 sequence is CASSLGRASGIYEQYF. The CDR3 region has the DNA TGCGCCAGCAGCTTGGGAAGGGCTAGCGGGATCTACGAGCAGTACTTC.

This rearrangement joins TRBV6-6 to TRBJ2-7, with TRBD1 matching 8 bases. The CDR3 contains 16 residues. Germline V gene lookup returns CDR1 MNHNY and CDR2 SVGAGI (reference sequence). V dropped 4 bases and J dropped 5; count of bases not matched to a gene: 13. CDR3 in DNA: TGTGCCAGCAGTTCCCCCCGGGACAGGAGGGCACACGAGCAGTACTTC. Translation: CASSSPRDRRAHEQYF.

The table lists this clone with a count of one. The chain is built from TRBV27 and TRBJ1-5, with 10 bases aligning to TRBD1. This CDR3 has 14 amino acids. V was clipped by 6 bases and J by 6 bases; unmatched bases: 5. Germline V CDR1 and CDR2: MNHEY, SMNVEV (reference sequence). The DNA for the CDR3 is TGTGCCAGCAGCTTGGACAGGGGGAGTCAGCCCCAGCATTTT. Protein: CASSLDRGSQPQHF.